This TCR beta chain emerged from a study of cytomegalovirus exposure and HLA in healthy donors. The primer mix had 60 Vbeta and 13 Jbeta primers. The assay was immunoSEQ multiplex PCR, and TCRdb's table has in-frame clones only and misses some. The table includes 150,000 to 200,000 clones, roughly 80% detected once. This clone has a single count. Its antigen is unidentified. All the people who gave samples were healthy bone marrow donors. This CDR3 is built from 16 residues. The V and J ends lost 0 bases and 3 bases respectively, with 13 bases between them. The germline CDR1 and CDR2 sequences are SGDLS and YYNGEE. Study-wide points: The classifier was said to identify cytomegalovirus status with high specificity and sensitivity. TCR beta chains numbering under 200 were designated cytomegalovirus-associated.

Input material: PBMCs. This TCR was recovered from a man aged 40-55 years in good health and CMV-seropositive. The chain links TRBV9 to TRBJ2-1; D is perhaps TRBD2 (5 bases). Here the CDR3 DNA reads TGTGCCAGCAGCGTAGTTGCTAGCATAAACTACAATGAGCAGTTCTTC. As protein: CASSVVASINYNEQFF.